What follows describes a single TCR beta chain. As yet, its antigen is unknown. These data belong to a study of Graves' ophthalmopathy and Graves' hyperthyroidism. At the level of the study: Hyperthyroidism qualified as stable when ophthalmopathy did not develop within 18 months of follow-up.

Trimming took 6 bases from V and 2 from J, leaving 14 bases between them. Germline loops: CDR1 DFQATT, CDR2 SNEGSKA (reference sequence). The CDR3 has 15 residues. Scientists amplified the TCR beta CDR3 regions from RNA transcripts. Second-round multiplex PCR came after first-round RT-PCR with HTBI primers. TCRdb processed the multiplex PCR reads anew with MiXCR; each CDR3 protein has one entry. The sample holds approximately 1.2 million distinct CDR3 sequences, about two fifths seen once. Newly diagnosed, the hyperthyroidism patients had under 2 months' duration and were aged 18 to 65. Study-wide points: Blood shared most expanded thyroid clonotypes above 0.001 frequency. Ophthalmopathy could be told apart from stable hyperthyroidism by a 13-signature model (approximately 90% sensitivity, around 81% specificity).

The specimen was peripheral blood or thyroid tissue (not recorded which). This TCR came from an adult man with Graves' hyperthyroidism. The chain has TRBV20-1 and TRBJ2-6; D is ambiguous. CDR3 amino acids: CSAAQGSAGANVLTF. The CDR3 nucleotides read TGCAGTGCCGCCCAAGGTTCGGCTGGGGCCAACGTCCTGACTTTC.